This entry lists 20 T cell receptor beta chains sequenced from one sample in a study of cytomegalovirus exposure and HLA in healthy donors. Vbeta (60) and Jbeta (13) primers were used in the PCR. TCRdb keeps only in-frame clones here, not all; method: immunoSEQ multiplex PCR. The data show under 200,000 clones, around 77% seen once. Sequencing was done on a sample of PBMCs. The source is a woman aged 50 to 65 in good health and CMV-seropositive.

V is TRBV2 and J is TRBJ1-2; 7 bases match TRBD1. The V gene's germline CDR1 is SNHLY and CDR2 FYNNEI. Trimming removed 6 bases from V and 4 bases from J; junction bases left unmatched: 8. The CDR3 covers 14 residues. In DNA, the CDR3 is TGTGCCAGCAGCCTTGAGACAGGGCCCTATGGCTACACCTTC. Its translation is CASSLETGPYGYTF. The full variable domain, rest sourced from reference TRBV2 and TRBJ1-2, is EPEVTQTPSHQVTQMGQEVILRCVPISNHLYFYWYRQILGQKVEFLVSFYNNEISEKSEIFDDQFSVERPDGSNFTLKIRSTKLEDSAMYFCASSLETGPYGYTFGSGTRLTVV.

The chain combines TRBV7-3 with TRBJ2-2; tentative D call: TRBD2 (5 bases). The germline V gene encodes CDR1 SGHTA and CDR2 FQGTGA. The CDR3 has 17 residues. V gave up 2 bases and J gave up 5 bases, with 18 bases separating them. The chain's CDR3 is CASSLVARDKETGELFF. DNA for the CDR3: TGTGCCAGCAGCTTAGTAGCGAGGGATAAGGAAACCGGGGAGCTGTTTTTT.

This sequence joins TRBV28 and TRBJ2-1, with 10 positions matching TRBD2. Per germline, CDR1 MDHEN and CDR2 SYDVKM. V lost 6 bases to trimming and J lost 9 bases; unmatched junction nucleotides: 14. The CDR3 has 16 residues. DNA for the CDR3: TGTGCCAGCAGCCGGAGCGGGAGGGCCTTCTACGGTGAGCAGTTCTTC. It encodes CASSRSGRAFYGEQFF.

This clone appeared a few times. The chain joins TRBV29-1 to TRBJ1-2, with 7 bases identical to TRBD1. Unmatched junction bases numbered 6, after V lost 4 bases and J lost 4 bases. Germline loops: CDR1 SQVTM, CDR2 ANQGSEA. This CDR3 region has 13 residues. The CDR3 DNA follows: TGCAGCGTTGGGACAGGAATCGCCTATGGCTACACCTTC. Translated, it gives CSVGTGIAYGYTF.

This CDR3 reads CASRARLAGDTQYF. The CDR3 nucleotides read TGTGCCAGCAGGGCCCGGCTAGCGGGGGATACGCAGTATTTT. This chain links TRBV27 with TRBJ2-3, with 9 bases identical to TRBD2. The CDR3 is made up of 14 amino acids. Germline-derived CDR1 and CDR2 are MNHEY and SMNVEV (reference sequence). Trimming removed 6 bases from V and 6 bases from J; junction bases left unmatched: 7.

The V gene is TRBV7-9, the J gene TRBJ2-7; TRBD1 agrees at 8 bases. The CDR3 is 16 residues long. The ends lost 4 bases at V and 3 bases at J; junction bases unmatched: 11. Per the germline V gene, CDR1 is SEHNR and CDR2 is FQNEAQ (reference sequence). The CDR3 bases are TGTGCCAGCAGCTCCGTGGGTGGCAGGGGGCACTACGAGCAGTACTTC. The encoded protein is CASSSVGGRGHYEQYF.

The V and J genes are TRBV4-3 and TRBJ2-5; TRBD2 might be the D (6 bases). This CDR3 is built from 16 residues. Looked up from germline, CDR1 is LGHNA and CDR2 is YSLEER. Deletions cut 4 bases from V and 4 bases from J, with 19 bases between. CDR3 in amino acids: CASSPTGGTPSETQYF. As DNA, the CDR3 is TGCGCCAGCAGCCCCACCGGCGGGACCCCCTCAGAGACCCAGTACTTC.

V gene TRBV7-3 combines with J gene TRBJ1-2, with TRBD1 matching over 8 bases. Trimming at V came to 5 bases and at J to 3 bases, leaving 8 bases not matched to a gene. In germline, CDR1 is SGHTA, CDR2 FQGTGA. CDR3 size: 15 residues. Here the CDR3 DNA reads TGTGCCAGCAGCCCCCAGCCAGGGGGCCACTATGGCTACACCTTC. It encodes CASSPQPGGHYGYTF.

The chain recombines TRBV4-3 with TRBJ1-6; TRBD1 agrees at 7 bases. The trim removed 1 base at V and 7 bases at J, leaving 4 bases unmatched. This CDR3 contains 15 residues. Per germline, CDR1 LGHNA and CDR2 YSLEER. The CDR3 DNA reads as TGCGCCAGCAGCCAAGCCGGGACAGCCAATTCACCCCTCCACTTT. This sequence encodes CASSQAGTANSPLHF.

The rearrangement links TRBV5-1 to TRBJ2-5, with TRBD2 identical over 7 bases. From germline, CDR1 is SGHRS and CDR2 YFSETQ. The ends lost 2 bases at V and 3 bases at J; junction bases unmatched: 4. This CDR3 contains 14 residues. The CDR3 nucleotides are TGCGCCAGCAGCTTACAGCGGGGAGAAGAGACCCAGTACTTC. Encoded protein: CASSLQRGEETQYF.

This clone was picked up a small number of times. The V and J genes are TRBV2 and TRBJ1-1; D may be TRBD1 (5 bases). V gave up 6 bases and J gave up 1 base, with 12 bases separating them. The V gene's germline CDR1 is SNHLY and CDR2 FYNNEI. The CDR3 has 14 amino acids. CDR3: CASSNVQANTEAFF. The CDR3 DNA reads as TGTGCCAGCAGCAACGTACAGGCGAACACTGAAGCTTTCTTT.

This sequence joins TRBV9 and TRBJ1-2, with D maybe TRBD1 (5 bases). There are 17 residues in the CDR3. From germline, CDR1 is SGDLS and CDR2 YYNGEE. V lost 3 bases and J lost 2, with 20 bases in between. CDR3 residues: CASSAIPNGQGNYGYTF. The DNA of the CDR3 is TGTGCCAGCAGCGCTATCCCCAACGGGCAGGGAAACTATGGCTACACCTTC.

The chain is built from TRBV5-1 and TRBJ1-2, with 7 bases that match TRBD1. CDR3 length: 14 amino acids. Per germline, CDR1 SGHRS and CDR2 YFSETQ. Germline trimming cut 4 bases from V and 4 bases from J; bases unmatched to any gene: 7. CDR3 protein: CASSPDRPSYGYTF. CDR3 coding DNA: TGCGCCAGCAGCCCGGACAGGCCTTCCTATGGCTACACCTTC.

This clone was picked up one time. CDR3 protein: CASSEVGGPGTGELFF. In DNA, the CDR3 is TGTGCCAGCAGTGAGGTCGGGGGGCCGGGTACCGGGGAGCTGTTTTTT. The chain is built from TRBV25-1 and TRBJ2-2, with D perhaps matching TRBD2 (7 bases). Trimming shortened V by 3 bases and J by 5 bases, and 16 bases separated the two germline ends. Germline loops: CDR1 MGHDK, CDR2 SYGVNS. The CDR3 runs 16 residues.

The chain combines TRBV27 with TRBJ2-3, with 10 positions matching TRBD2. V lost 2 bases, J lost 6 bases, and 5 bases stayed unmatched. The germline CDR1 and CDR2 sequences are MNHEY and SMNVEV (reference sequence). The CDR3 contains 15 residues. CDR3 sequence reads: CASSLSGRASDTQYF. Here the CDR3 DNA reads TGTGCCAGCAGTTTAAGCGGGAGGGCCAGTGATACGCAGTATTTT.

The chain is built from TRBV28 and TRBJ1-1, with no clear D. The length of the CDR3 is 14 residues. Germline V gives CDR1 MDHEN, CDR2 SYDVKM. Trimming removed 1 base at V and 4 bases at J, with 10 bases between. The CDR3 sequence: CASSLFRGSTEAFF. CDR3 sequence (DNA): TGTGCCAGCAGTTTATTTCGGGGAAGCACTGAAGCTTTCTTT.

This chain's CDR3 is CASSPILRFGGSNEQFF. CDR3 in DNA: TGTGCCAGCTCACCGATTTTGAGGTTTGGCGGATCCAATGAGCAGTTCTTC. The chain carries TRBV18 and TRBJ2-1; no reliable D call. Germline CDR1 KGHSH, CDR2 LQKENI. V lost 3 bases to trimming and J lost 6 bases, with 21 bases between them. The CDR3 is made up of 17 amino acids.

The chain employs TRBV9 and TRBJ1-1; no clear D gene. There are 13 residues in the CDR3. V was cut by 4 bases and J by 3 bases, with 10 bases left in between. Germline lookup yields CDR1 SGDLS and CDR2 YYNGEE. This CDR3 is CASSLSVDTEAFF. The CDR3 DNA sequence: TGTGCCAGCAGCTTGAGCGTGGACACTGAAGCTTTCTTT.

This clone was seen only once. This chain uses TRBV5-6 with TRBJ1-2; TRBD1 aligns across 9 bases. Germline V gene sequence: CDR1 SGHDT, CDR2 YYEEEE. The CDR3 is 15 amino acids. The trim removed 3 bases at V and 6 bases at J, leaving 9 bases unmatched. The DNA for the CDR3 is TGTGCCAGCAGCTATAACAGGGGGCAGGGTGATGGCTACACCTTC. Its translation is CASSYNRGQGDGYTF.

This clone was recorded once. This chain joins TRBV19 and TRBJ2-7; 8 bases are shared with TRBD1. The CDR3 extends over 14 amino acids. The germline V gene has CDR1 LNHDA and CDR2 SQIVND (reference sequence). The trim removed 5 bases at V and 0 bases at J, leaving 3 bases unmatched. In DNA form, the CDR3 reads TGTGCCAGTAGTTTCCAGGGGGCCTCCTACGAGCAGTACTTC. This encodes CASSFQGASYEQYF.